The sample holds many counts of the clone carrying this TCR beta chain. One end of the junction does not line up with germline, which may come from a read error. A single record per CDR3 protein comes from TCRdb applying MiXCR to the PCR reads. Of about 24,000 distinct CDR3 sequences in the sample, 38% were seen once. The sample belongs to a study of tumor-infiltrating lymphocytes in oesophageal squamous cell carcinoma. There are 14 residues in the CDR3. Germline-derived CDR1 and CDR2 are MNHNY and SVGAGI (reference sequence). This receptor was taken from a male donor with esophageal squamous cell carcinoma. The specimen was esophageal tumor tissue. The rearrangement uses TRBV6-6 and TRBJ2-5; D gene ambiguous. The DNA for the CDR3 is TGTGCCAGCAGTTACTCGACGGCGAATTCACCCCTCCACTTC. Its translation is CASSYSTANSPLHF.